The following is a TCR beta chain sequence with its context. The sample comes from a study of blood T cell repertoires in COVID-19. At the level of the study: The study drew acute and convalescent COVID-19 samples from the United States, Italy and Spain. T cells, B-cell-depleted T cells, or PBMCs supplied cDNA or gDNA.

Germline V gives CDR1 MDHEN, CDR2 SYDVKM. The CDR3 length is 12 residues. The V end was cut by 3 bases, the J end by 6 bases, with 8 bases between. The protocol was immunoSEQ multiplex PCR, while the TCRdb copy is restricted to in-frame clones and leaves out a portion. In the table there are 190,000 or so clones, about 77% of which are singletons. This receptor was obtained from a woman of 80 years or more with active or convalescent COVID-19. The chain combines TRBV28 with TRBJ1-2, with D possibly being TRBD1 (5 bases). The specimen was peripheral blood. This chain's CDR3 is CASSFGGDGYTF. The CDR3, as DNA: TGTGCCAGCAGTTTTGGAGGGGATGGCTACACCTTC.